This TCR beta chain came from a study of shared clonotypes between healthy human individuals. This clone was seen a single time. The antigen is unknown. Repertoires were generated with immunoSEQ multiplex PCR, while TCRdb's copy carries only in-frame clones and drops some. The profile shows about 960,000 clones, over 60% of them singletons. Within Nashville, Tennessee resided all donors, each a Caucasian adult. Study-wide results and limits: In this cohort, only blood was sampled, and tissue repertoires likely differ.

The sequenced sample was memory CD4+ T cells sorted from blood. Documented subset: CD45RA-negative fraction. The TCR originated in a man aged 18 to 30 in good health.

CDR3 DNA sequence: TGTGCCAGCAGTTTTGGGAGTATCTACGAGCAGTACTTC. Protein sequence: CASSFGSIYEQYF. This chain uses TRBV27 with TRBJ2-7, with D perhaps TRBD2 (5 bases). V dropped 3 bases and J dropped 3 bases, with 9 bases sitting between them. The germline V gene has CDR1 MNHEY and CDR2 SMNVEV (reference sequence). CDR3 length: 13 amino acids.